The clone carrying this T cell receptor (beta chain) was counted only a few times. Its cognate antigen is unknown. The data derive from a study of immune heterogeneity within non-small cell lung tumors. In the study overall: It was found that the tumors were several squamous cell carcinomas, over eight non-squamous carcinomas and 1 not otherwise specified. Overall study results and limits: Local tumor mutational burden and local T-cell repertoire clonality showed a moderate significant correlation, R approximately 0.35. While identical dominant CDR3 beta clonotypes recurred across tumor sites within a patient, high-frequency clones unique to individual sites also appeared.

With around 550 ng used per sample, the template was genomic DNA from bulk tumor. Several biopsies were spaced far apart within each primary tumor and obtained as surgery took place. Each patient presented with untreated, newly diagnosed non-small cell lung cancer and received curative surgery. TCR beta CDR3 was amplified by multiplex PCR using 32 V and 13 J primers. From the multiplex PCR reads, TCRdb called clonotypes with MiXCR, one entry per CDR3 protein. The data hold a few thousand distinct CDR3 sequences, with around 18% observed a single time. Germline V gene lookup returns CDR1 DFQATT and CDR2 SNEGSKA (reference sequence). The V and J ends lost 5 bases and 2 bases respectively, with 12 bases between them. The CDR3 has 13 residues.

The specimen sequenced was lung tumor tissue. This clonotype was obtained from a man aged 35 to 55 with non-small cell lung cancer. The V call is TRBV20-1, the J call TRBJ2-5, with D perhaps assigned TRBD1 or TRBD2 (5 bases each). CDR3 coding DNA: TGCAGTGCTGAAGGGACGGATCAAGAGACCCAGTACTTC. Amino acids: CSAEGTDQETQYF.